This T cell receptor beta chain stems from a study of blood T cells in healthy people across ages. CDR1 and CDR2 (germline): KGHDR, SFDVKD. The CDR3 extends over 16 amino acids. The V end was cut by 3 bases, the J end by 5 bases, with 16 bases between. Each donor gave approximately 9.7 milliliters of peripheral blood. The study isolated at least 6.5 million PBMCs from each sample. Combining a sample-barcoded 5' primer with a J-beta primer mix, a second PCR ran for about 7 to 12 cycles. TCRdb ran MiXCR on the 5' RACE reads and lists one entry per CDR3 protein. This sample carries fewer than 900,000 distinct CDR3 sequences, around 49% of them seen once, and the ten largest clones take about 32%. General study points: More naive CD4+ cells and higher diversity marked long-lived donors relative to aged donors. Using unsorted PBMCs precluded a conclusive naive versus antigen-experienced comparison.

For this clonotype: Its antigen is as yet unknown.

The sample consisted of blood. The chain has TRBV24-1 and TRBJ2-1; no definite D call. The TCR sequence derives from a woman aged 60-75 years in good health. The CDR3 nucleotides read TGTGCCACCAGTGATGGAGTTGGCCGACCCAACAATGAGCAGTTCTTC. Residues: CATSDGVGRPNNEQFF.